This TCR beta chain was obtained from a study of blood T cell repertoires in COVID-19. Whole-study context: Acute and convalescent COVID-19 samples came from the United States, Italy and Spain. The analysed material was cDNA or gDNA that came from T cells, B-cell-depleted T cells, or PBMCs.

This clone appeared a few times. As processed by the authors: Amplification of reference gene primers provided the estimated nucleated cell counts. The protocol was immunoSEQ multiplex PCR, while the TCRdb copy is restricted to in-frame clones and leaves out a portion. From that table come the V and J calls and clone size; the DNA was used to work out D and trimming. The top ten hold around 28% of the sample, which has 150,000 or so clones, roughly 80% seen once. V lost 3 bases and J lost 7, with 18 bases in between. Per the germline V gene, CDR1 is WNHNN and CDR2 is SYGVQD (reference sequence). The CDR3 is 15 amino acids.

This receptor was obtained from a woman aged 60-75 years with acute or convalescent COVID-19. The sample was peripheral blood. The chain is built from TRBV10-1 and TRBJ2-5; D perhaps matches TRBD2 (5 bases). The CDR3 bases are TGCGCCAGCAGTGAAGGGCCCAGCGGCCGGGGGACCCAGTACTTC. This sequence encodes CASSEGPSGRGTQYF.